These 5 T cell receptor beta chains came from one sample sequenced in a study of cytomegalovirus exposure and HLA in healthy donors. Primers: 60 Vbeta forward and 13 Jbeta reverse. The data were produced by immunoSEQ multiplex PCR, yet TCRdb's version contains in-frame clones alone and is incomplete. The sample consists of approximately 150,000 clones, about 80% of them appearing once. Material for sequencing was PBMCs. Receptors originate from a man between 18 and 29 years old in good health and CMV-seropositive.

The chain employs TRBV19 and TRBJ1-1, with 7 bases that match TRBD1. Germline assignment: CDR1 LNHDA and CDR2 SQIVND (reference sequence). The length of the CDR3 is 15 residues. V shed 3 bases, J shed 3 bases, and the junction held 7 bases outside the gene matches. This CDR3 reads CASSIGQALYTEAFF. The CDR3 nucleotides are TGTGCCAGTAGTATCGGACAGGCGCTTTACACTGAAGCTTTCTTT.

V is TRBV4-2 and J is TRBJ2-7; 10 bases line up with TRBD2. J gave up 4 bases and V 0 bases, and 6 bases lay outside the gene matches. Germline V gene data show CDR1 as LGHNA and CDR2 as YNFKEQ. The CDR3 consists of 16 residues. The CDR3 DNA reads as TGTGCCAGCAGCCAAGATATGAGCGGGAGGGCATACGAGCAGTACTTC. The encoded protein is CASSQDMSGRAYEQYF.

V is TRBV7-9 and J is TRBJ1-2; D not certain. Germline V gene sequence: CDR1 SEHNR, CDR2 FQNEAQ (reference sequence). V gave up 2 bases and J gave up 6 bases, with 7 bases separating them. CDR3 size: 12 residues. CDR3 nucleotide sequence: TGTGCCAGCAGCTTAATGAGCAATGGCTACACCTTC. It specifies CASSLMSNGYTF.

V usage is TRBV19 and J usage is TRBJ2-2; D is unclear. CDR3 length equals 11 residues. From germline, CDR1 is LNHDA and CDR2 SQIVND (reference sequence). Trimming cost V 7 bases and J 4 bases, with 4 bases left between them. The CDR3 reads CASTGTGELFF. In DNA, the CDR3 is TGTGCCAGTACGGGCACCGGGGAGCTGTTTTTT.

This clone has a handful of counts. CDR3 DNA: TGTGCCAGCAGTGAAGCCAGGGCCGCCACTGAAGCTTTCTTT. Amino acids: CASSEARAATEAFF. The genes are TRBV2 and TRBJ1-1; D is perhaps TRBD1 (5 bases). With 0 bases removed from V and 4 bases from J, the gap between germline ends came to 9 bases. This CDR3 spans 14 amino acids. Germline V gives CDR1 SNHLY, CDR2 FYNNEI.